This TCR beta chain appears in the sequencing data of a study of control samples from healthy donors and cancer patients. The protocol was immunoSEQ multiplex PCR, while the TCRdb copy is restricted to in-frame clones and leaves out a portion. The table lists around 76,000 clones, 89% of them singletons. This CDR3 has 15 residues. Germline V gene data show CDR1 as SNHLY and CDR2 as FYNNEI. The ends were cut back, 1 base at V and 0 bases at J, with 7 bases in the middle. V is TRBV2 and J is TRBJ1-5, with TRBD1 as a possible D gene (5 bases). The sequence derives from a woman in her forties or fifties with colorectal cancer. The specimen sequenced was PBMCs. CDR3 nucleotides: TGTGCCAGCAGTGAAGATGACAGTAGCAATCAGCCCCAGCATTTT. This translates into CASSEDDSSNQPQHF.